Listed here are 17 T cell receptor beta chains from one sample, sequenced in a study of T cell changes during pregnancy in multiple sclerosis. The repertoire was sequenced with immunoSEQ multiplex PCR; TCRdb's copy has only in-frame clones and lacks some. The sample has 95,000 to 100,000 clones, 75% to 95% seen once. The source material was peripheral blood, sampled in the second trimester of pregnancy. The receptors come from a female donor with multiple sclerosis, enrolled in a pregnancy study.

J is TRBJ1-4 and V is TRBV5-1, with no clear D. The ends were cut back, 0 bases at V and 5 bases at J, with 8 bases in the middle. There are 14 residues in the CDR3. From germline, CDR1 is SGHRS and CDR2 YFSETQ. The CDR3: CASSLDSLNEKLFF. CDR3 nucleotides: TGCGCCAGCAGCTTGGACAGCTTGAATGAAAAACTGTTTTTT. Supplemented by reference TRBV5-1 and TRBJ1-4, the full variable domain reads KAGVTQTPRYLIKTRGQQVTLSCSPISGHRSVSWYQQTPGQGLQFLFEYFSETQRNKGNFPGRFSGRQFSNSRSEMNVSTLELGDSALYLCASSLDSLNEKLFFGSGTQLSVL.

V gene TRBV6-1 combines with J gene TRBJ1-5; TRBD1 might be the D (5 bases). The germline V gene has CDR1 MNHNS and CDR2 SASEGT. Between the trimmed V and J ends, which lost 5 bases and 4 bases, there was a span of 9 bases. The CDR3 covers 13 residues. In DNA form, the CDR3 reads TGTGCCAGCAGTCAACAGGAAAATCAGCCCCAGCATTTT. It translates to CASSQQENQPQHF.

To note about this clone: Germline and junction disagree at one end, which may indicate a read error. The chain employs TRBV7-7 and TRBJ2-3; D is possibly TRBD1 (6 bases). This CDR3 has 14 residues. CDR1 SSHAT and CDR2 FNYEAQ come from the germline V gene (reference sequence). The CDR3 here is CASSLRGTPDTQYF. CDR3 in DNA: TGTGCTAGCAGCTTAAGGGGGACGCCCGATACGCAGTATTTT.

This clone was counted between two and nine times. V gene TRBV20-1 combines with J gene TRBJ1-1; D remains unclear. Trimming took 3 bases from V and 6 from J, leaving 8 bases between them. CDR1 and CDR2 from the germline V gene are DFQATT and SNEGSKA (reference sequence). CDR3 length equals 11 residues. CDR3 amino acids: CSASEGPEAFF. CDR3 nucleotides: TGCAGTGCTAGTGAGGGTCCTGAAGCTTTCTTT.

This chain links TRBV28 with TRBJ2-1; 8 bases are shared with TRBD2. CDR3 length: 15 amino acids. The ends lost 4 bases at V and 1 base at J; junction bases unmatched: 3. Germline values: CDR1 MDHEN, CDR2 SYDVKM. The CDR3 sequence is CASSSSGWSYNEQFF. As DNA, the CDR3 is TGTGCCAGCAGTTCTAGCGGGTGGTCCTACAATGAGCAGTTCTTC. Complete variable domain (other parts from reference TRBV28 and TRBJ2-1): DVKVTQSSRYLVKRTGEKVFLECVQDMDHENMFWYRQDPGLGLRLIYFSYDVKMKEKGDIPEGYSVSREKKERFSLILESASTNQTSMYLCASSSSGWSYNEQFFGPGTRLTVL.

This rearrangement joins TRBV19 to TRBJ1-5; a possible D gene is TRBD1 (5 bases). CDR3 length equals 14 residues. Trimming took off 1 base at V and 3 bases at J, with 7 bases between the two ends. Per germline, CDR1 LNHDA and CDR2 SQIVND (reference sequence). The CDR3 region has the DNA TGTGCCAGTAGTATAGGCAGGGCCAATCAGCCCCAGCATTTT. This encodes CASSIGRANQPQHF. The whole variable domain, filled in from reference TRBV19 and TRBJ1-5, reads DGGITQSPKYLFRKEGQNVTLSCEQNLNHDAMYWYRQDPGQGLRLIYYSQIVNDFQKGDIAEGYSVSREKKESFPLTVTSAQKNPTAFYLCASSIGRANQPQHFGDGTRLSIL.

This chain links TRBV5-6 with TRBJ2-6, with D possibly being TRBD2 (6 bases). V was shortened by 4 bases and J by 0 bases, with 14 bases between the two germline ends. Germline values: CDR1 SGHDT, CDR2 YYEEEE. The CDR3 contains 17 residues. The DNA of the CDR3 is TGTGCCAGCAGCGGGACCACTAGCCCCTCTGGGGCCAACGTCCTGACTTTC. As protein: CASSGTTSPSGANVLTF.

This clone appeared a few times. V gene TRBV7-9 combines with J gene TRBJ2-3; the D gene is possibly TRBD2 (5 bases). Trimming shortened V by 5 bases and J by 1 base, and 13 bases separated the two germline ends. CDR3 length: 15 residues. Looked up from germline, CDR1 is SEHNR and CDR2 is FQNEAQ (reference sequence). CDR3 nucleotides: TGTGCCAGCAGCCCCCGTGGTAGCGGCACAGATACGCAGTATTTT. Translation gives CASSPRGSGTDTQYF. Looking up the rest from reference TRBV7-9 and TRBJ2-3 gives the full variable domain: DTGVSQNPRHKITKRGQNVTFRCDPISEHNRLYWYRQTLGQGPEFLTYFQNEAQLEKSRLLSDRFSAERPKGSFSTLEIQRTEQGDSAMYLCASSPRGSGTDTQYFGPGTRLTVL.

This chain connects TRBV4-1 to TRBJ1-4, with 9 bases fitting TRBD1. Germline V gene lookup returns CDR1 MGHRA and CDR2 YSYEKL. The V gene end was trimmed by 4 bases and the J gene end by 8 bases; junction bases not matched to a gene: 5. The CDR3 spans 14 residues. This chain's CDR3 is CASSPGQGGEKLFF. The CDR3 DNA reads as TGCGCCAGCAGCCCGGGACAGGGAGGGGAAAAACTGTTTTTT.

The genes are TRBV6-6 and TRBJ2-7; D remains ambiguous. This CDR3 is built from 14 residues. The V gene lost 0 bases and the J gene lost 2 bases, with 8 bases spanning the gap. Germline V gene data show CDR1 as MNHNY and CDR2 as SVGAGI (reference sequence). The CDR3 region is CASSYSPGAYEQYF. CDR3 nucleotides: TGTGCCAGCAGTTACTCGCCAGGCGCCTACGAGCAGTACTTC.

The V gene is TRBV27, the J gene TRBJ2-1; D is possibly TRBD2 (8 bases). Germline V gene data show CDR1 as MNHEY and CDR2 as SMNVEV (reference sequence). The CDR3 length is 16 residues. Trimming took off 5 bases at V and 6 bases at J, with 20 bases between the two ends. The CDR3 DNA reads TGTGCCAGCAGTCGGGGGGGAGGGGGCCCCGCCAATGAGCAGTTCTTC. This codes for CASSRGGGGPANEQFF.

CDR3 DNA sequence: TGTGCCAGTAGTATGTTCAGGGGAAGGGACATTCAGTACTTC. Translation gives CASSMFRGRDIQYF. The chain uses TRBV19 and TRBJ2-4; maybe TRBD1 (6 bases). Deletions cut 3 bases from V and 8 bases from J, with 14 bases between. The CDR3 covers 14 residues. Germline V gene sequence: CDR1 LNHDA, CDR2 SQIVND (reference sequence).

CDR3 residues: CASSLYQGAISSYEQYF. DNA for the CDR3: TGTGCCAGCAGCTTATACCAGGGGGCAATCTCATCCTACGAGCAGTACTTC. This chain links TRBV11-1 with TRBJ2-7; 8 bases align to TRBD1. V was clipped by 2 bases and J by 1 base; unmatched bases: 10. Germline CDR1 is SGHAT and CDR2 is FQDESV (reference sequence). The length of the CDR3 is 17 residues.

The chain employs TRBV30 and TRBJ2-6, with TRBD2 matching 7 bases. With V trimmed by 0 bases and J by 5 bases, 4 bases remained unmatched. This CDR3 contains 15 residues. Per germline, CDR1 GTSNPN and CDR2 SVGIG (reference sequence). Here the CDR3 reads CAWSVGGTRANVLTF. DNA of the CDR3: TGTGCCTGGAGTGTGGGAGGGACTAGGGCCAACGTCCTGACTTTC. The full variable domain, its missing parts supplied by reference TRBV30 and TRBJ2-6, is SQTIHQWPATLVQPVGSPLSLECTVEGTSNPNLYWYRQAAGRGLQLLFYSVGIGQISSEVPQNLSASRPQDRQFILSSKKLLLSDSGFYLCAWSVGGTRANVLTFGAGSRLTVL.

The rearrangement joins TRBV5-6 to TRBJ2-1; a weak D match, TRBD1 (7 bases). Trimming cost V 3 bases and J 6 bases, with 16 bases left between them. Germline values: CDR1 SGHDT, CDR2 YYEEEE. The CDR3 is 15 residues long. The CDR3 sequence is CASSYGGTVLNEQFF. DNA of the CDR3: TGTGCCAGCAGCTATGGCGGGACAGTACTCAATGAGCAGTTCTTC.

The chain recombines TRBV25-1 with TRBJ2-7; D remains ambiguous. The V end was cut by 7 bases, the J end by 2 bases, with 9 bases between. Germline CDR1 reads MGHDK; CDR2 reads SYGVNS. CDR3 size: 12 residues. CDR3 nucleotides: TGTGCCAGCACCGGAGCTACCTACGAGCAGTACTTC. This sequence encodes CASTGATYEQYF.

This clone was counted once. This rearrangement joins TRBV28 to TRBJ2-7; D possibly corresponds to TRBD2 (6 bases). With 5 bases removed from V and 5 bases from J, the gap between germline ends came to 13 bases. The germline gives CDR1 MDHEN, CDR2 SYDVKM. This CDR3 contains 13 residues. The CDR3 is CASSPASGDEQYF. In nucleotides, the CDR3 is TGTGCCAGCAGTCCCGCGTCGGGGGACGAGCAGTACTTC.